The 28 T cell receptor beta chains in this list originate from one sample, sequenced in a study of blood T cell repertoires in COVID-19. TCRdb's table, derived via immunoSEQ multiplex PCR, lists solely in-frame clones and lacks some. The table has about 33,000 clones, 88% seen once. The sequenced sample was peripheral blood. These receptors were taken from a human donor in a cohort sampled during active COVID-19.

This clone appeared once. This sequence joins TRBV19 and TRBJ2-2, with 9 bases aligning to TRBD1. The germline V gene has CDR1 LNHDA and CDR2 SQIVND (reference sequence). The length of the CDR3 is 17 residues. The J segment lost 5 bases and the V segment lost 0 bases, leaving 7 bases of the junction unmatched. CDR3 region: CASSIDRSGQGTGELFF. The DNA of the CDR3 is TGTGCCAGTAGTATAGATCGCTCGGGACAGGGAACCGGGGAGCTGTTTTTT.

The V and J genes are TRBV5-1 and TRBJ2-1, with a possible D match to TRBD2 (5 bases). CDR3 size: 15 residues. Germline V lookup: CDR1 SGHRS, CDR2 YFSETQ. Trimming removed 2 bases at V and 6 bases at J, with 15 bases between. CDR3 amino acids: CASSLASGPSNEQFF. For the CDR3, the DNA is TGCGCCAGCAGCTTAGCGAGCGGCCCGAGCAATGAGCAGTTCTTC.

V is TRBV4-3 and J is TRBJ2-3; TRBD2 is a possible D gene (5 bases). Between the trimmed V and J ends, which lost 11 bases and 1 base, there was a span of 16 bases. This CDR3 has 14 amino acids. CDR1 and CDR2 from the germline V gene are LGHNA and YSLEER. This chain's CDR3 is CAPTEARCTDTQYF. The CDR3 nucleotides read TGCGCCCCCACGGAGGCCCGCTGCACAGATACGCAGTATTTT.

The gene calls are TRBV3-1 (or the pseudogene TRBV3-2) and TRBJ2-1; TRBD2 agrees at 13 bases. V gave up 1 base and J gave up 10 bases; unmatched junction bases: 10. The CDR3 length is 17 residues. Germline CDR1 LGHDT, CDR2 YNNKEL (reference sequence). CDR3 amino acids: CASSQALTSGGLCEQFF. The CDR3 nucleotides read TGTGCCAGCAGCCAAGCCCTGACTAGCGGGGGGCTTTGCGAGCAGTTCTTC.

The chain couples TRBV28 to TRBJ2-7; 10 bases map to TRBD1. After removal of 7 bases from V and 4 bases from J, the junction contained 13 bases not matched to a gene. This CDR3 has 16 amino acids. Germline V gene sequence: CDR1 MDHEN, CDR2 SYDVKM. For the CDR3, the DNA is TGTGCCAGCAACACCCCGGGACAGGGGATCGTTTACGAGCAGTACTTC. This gives the protein CASNTPGQGIVYEQYF.

This clone was observed a handful of times. The J gene is TRBJ1-6, the V gene TRBV28, with D hard to call. The V and J ends lost 6 bases and 6 bases respectively, with 6 bases between them. Per germline, CDR1 MDHEN and CDR2 SYDVKM. The CDR3 contains 12 residues. The CDR3 DNA is TGTGCCAGCAGCGACATTAATTCACCCCTCCACTTT. This sequence encodes CASSDINSPLHF.

The V gene is TRBV19, the J gene TRBJ2-7, with D tentatively TRBD1 (5 bases). The germline CDR1 and CDR2 sequences are LNHDA and SQIVND (reference sequence). The V and J ends lost 2 bases and 3 bases respectively, with 8 bases between them. CDR3 size: 13 residues. As DNA, the CDR3 is TGTGCCAGTAGTATAACAGGAGTCTACGAGCAGTACTTC. This codes for CASSITGVYEQYF.

This clone has only one observation. The chain employs TRBV6-2 or TRBV6-3 and TRBJ2-1; 7 bases line up with TRBD2. This CDR3 region has 16 residues. The trim removed 0 bases at V and 5 bases at J, leaving 7 bases unmatched. From germline, CDR1 is MNHEY and CDR2 SVGEGT. CDR3 sequence reads: CASSYSLATVNNEQFF. The CDR3 DNA is TGTGCCAGCAGTTACTCACTAGCGACCGTAAACAATGAGCAGTTCTTC.

The CDR3 region is CATSRDQGLPQYF. In DNA form, the CDR3 reads TGTGCCACCAGCAGAGATCAGGGACTGCCCCAGTACTTC. This chain links TRBV15 with TRBJ2-5; TRBD2 might be the D (6 bases). CDR1 is LNHNV, CDR2 YYDKDF, per germline (reference sequence). Trimming cost V 0 bases and J 9 bases, with 11 bases left between them. The CDR3 contains 13 residues.

The chain couples TRBV18 to TRBJ2-3, with 7 bases matching TRBD1. Germline loops: CDR1 KGHSH, CDR2 LQKENI. This CDR3 region has 15 residues. V was clipped by 5 bases and J by 2 bases; unmatched bases: 7. This CDR3 reads CASSTATGTTDTQYF. In DNA, the CDR3 is TGTGCCAGCTCAACAGCGACAGGGACCACAGATACGCAGTATTTT. The whole variable domain, filled in from reference TRBV18 and TRBJ2-3, reads NAGVMQNPRHLVRRRGQEARLRCSPMKGHSHVYWYRQLPEEGLKFMVYLQKENIIDESGMPKERFSAEFPKEGPSILRIQQVVRGDSAAYFCASSTATGTTDTQYFGPGTRLTVL.

The chain employs TRBV6-2 or TRBV6-3 and TRBJ1-4, with D perhaps TRBD1 (6 bases). This CDR3 spans 14 amino acids. V was cut by 2 bases and J by 4 bases, with 8 bases left in between. Per the germline V gene, CDR1 is MNHEY and CDR2 is SVGEGT. DNA for the CDR3: TGTGCCAGCAGTTACGGACAGATTAATGAAAAACTGTTTTTT. Translating it yields CASSYGQINEKLFF.

The V and J genes are TRBV27 and TRBJ2-3, with 12 bases identical to TRBD2. V gave up 2 bases and J gave up 4 bases; unmatched junction bases: 1. Germline loops: CDR1 MNHEY, CDR2 SMNVEV (reference sequence). This CDR3 spans 15 amino acids. The CDR3, as DNA: TGTGCCAGCAGTTTACTAGCGGGAGGGTCAGATACGCAGTATTTT. Amino acid sequence: CASSLLAGGSDTQYF.

J is TRBJ2-3 and V is TRBV3-1 (or the pseudogene TRBV3-2); weak D call: TRBD2 (6 bases). Deletions cut 3 bases from V and 4 bases from J, with 26 bases between. Germline V CDR1 and CDR2: LGHDT, YNNKEL (reference sequence). The CDR3 has 19 amino acids. The CDR3: CASSQKRPPWRGEADTQYF. CDR3 nucleotides: TGTGCCAGCAGCCAGAAGCGCCCCCCTTGGAGAGGGGAGGCAGATACGCAGTATTTT.

The gene calls are TRBV2 and TRBJ2-1; 7 bases align to TRBD1. J gave up 5 bases and V 6 bases, and 7 bases lay outside the gene matches. The CDR3 is made up of 14 amino acids. Germline-derived CDR1 and CDR2 are SNHLY and FYNNEI. The CDR3 region is CASRKGTDDNEQFF. The CDR3 DNA is TGTGCCAGCAGGAAAGGGACAGATGACAATGAGCAGTTCTTC.

The chain uses TRBV18 and TRBJ2-1, with D tentatively TRBD1 (5 bases). Germline values: CDR1 KGHSH, CDR2 LQKENI. The CDR3 contains 14 residues. Deletions cut 0 bases from V and 8 bases from J, with 11 bases between. The CDR3 reads CASSPPPTVDEQFF. The CDR3 DNA reads TGTGCCAGCTCACCACCGCCGACAGTCGATGAGCAGTTCTTC.

The chain employs TRBV5-4 and TRBJ2-7; D may be TRBD1 (7 bases). CDR1 is SGHNT, CDR2 YYREEE, per germline (reference sequence). The V gene lost 2 bases and the J gene lost 11 bases, with 23 bases spanning the gap. This CDR3 is 15 amino acids long. In nucleotides, the CDR3 is TGTGCCAGCAGCTTATCAGTCGGAGGGGGTCAGGGGGAGTACTTC. This codes for CASSLSVGGGQGEYF.

CDR3 region: CSVVKWTGLLAKNIQYF. The CDR3 nucleotides are TGCAGCGTTGTTAAGTGGACAGGGCTTTTGGCCAAAAACATTCAGTACTTC. The chain has TRBV29-1 and TRBJ2-4; 8 bases map to TRBD1. CDR3 size: 17 residues. Germline loops: CDR1 SQVTM, CDR2 ANQGSEA. Unmatched junction bases numbered 12, after V lost 4 bases and J lost 1 base.

The chain recombines TRBV25-1 with TRBJ2-3; TRBD2 is a possible D gene (7 bases). Germline V CDR1 and CDR2: MGHDK, SYGVNS. V gave up 0 bases and J gave up 0 bases, with 10 bases separating them. The length of the CDR3 is 16 residues. CDR3 in amino acids: CASSEYGGASTDTQYF. The CDR3 DNA follows: TGTGCCAGCAGTGAATATGGGGGGGCTAGCACAGATACGCAGTATTTT.

The chain links TRBV11-2 to TRBJ2-7, with 10 bases matching TRBD2. This CDR3 comprises 15 residues. Germline values: CDR1 SGHAT, CDR2 FQNNGV. V shed 4 bases, J shed 7 bases, and the junction held 10 bases outside the gene matches. The CDR3 DNA follows: TGTGCCAGCAGCTCAATTAGCGGGAGGACGGGAGAGCAGTACTTC. This codes for CASSSISGRTGEQYF.

This chain's CDR3 is CASSGGTGEQFF. The CDR3 nucleotides are TGTGCCAGCAGCGGGGGGACAGGGGAGCAGTTCTTC. V and J are TRBV9 and TRBJ2-1; 9 bases line up with TRBD1. Trimming at V came to 3 bases and at J to 10 bases, leaving 2 bases not matched to a gene. Germline CDR1 and CDR2: SGDLS and YYNGEE. The CDR3 length is 12 residues. The entire variable domain, with the rest obtained from reference TRBV9 and TRBJ2-1, is as follows: DSGVTQTPKHLITATGQRVTLRCSPRSGDLSVYWYQQSLDQGLQFLIQYYNGEERAKGNILERFSAQQFPDLHSELNLSSLELGDSALYFCASSGGTGEQFFGPGTRLTVL.

The gene calls are TRBV10-2 and TRBJ2-5; 7 nucleotides agree with TRBD2. The CDR3 is 16 amino acids. Germline V CDR1 and CDR2: WSHSY, SAAADI. V lost 4 bases, J lost 4 bases, and 12 bases stayed unmatched. As DNA, the CDR3 is TGCGCCAGCAGTGCATTCGGCGAGCGGGGAAGAGAGACCCAGTACTTC. Translated, it gives CASSAFGERGRETQYF.

The V call is TRBV7-9, the J call TRBJ1-5; 12 bases line up with TRBD1. Germline V gives CDR1 SEHNR, CDR2 FQNEAQ (reference sequence). V shed 0 bases, J shed 2 bases, and the junction held 8 bases outside the gene matches. The CDR3 is 19 residues long. The CDR3 DNA reads as TGTGCCAGCAGCTTAGCGGGACAGGGGGCATTGGAAGGCAATCAGCCCCAGCATTTT. It codes for CASSLAGQGALEGNQPQHF.

In nucleotides, the CDR3 is TGTGCCAGCAGTCTTACAGCCATGTCCACAGATACGCAGTATTTT. As protein: CASSLTAMSTDTQYF. The V and J genes are TRBV3-1 (or the pseudogene TRBV3-2) and TRBJ2-3; no clear D gene. This CDR3 has 15 residues. V shed 6 bases and J shed 2 bases, with 15 bases lying between them. Looked up from germline, CDR1 is LGHDT and CDR2 is YNNKEL (reference sequence).

The chain employs TRBV5-1 and TRBJ1-2, with 7 bases fitting TRBD1. Germline loops: CDR1 SGHRS, CDR2 YFSETQ. The trim removed 7 bases at V and 4 bases at J, leaving 7 bases unmatched. The CDR3 consists of 13 residues. The CDR3 sequence: CASRPTGAYGYTF. In nucleotides, the CDR3 is TGCGCCAGCCGGCCAACAGGGGCCTATGGCTACACCTTC.

This chain uses TRBV4-2 with TRBJ1-6, with 10 nucleotides matching TRBD1. Germline V gene sequence: CDR1 LGHNA, CDR2 YNFKEQ. Trimming removed 4 bases from V and 7 bases from J; junction bases left unmatched: 7. CDR3 size: 16 residues. For the CDR3, the DNA is TGTGCCAGCAGCCGAGGACAGGGGGTGAACAATTCACCCCTCCACTTT. The encoded protein is CASSRGQGVNNSPLHF.

This clone was seen only once. The chain has TRBV7-2 and TRBJ1-6; no definite D call. The CDR3 runs to 15 residues. Germline-derived CDR1 and CDR2 are SGHTA and FQGNSA. Trimming removed 3 bases from V and 9 bases from J, with 15 bases in between. CDR3 sequence: CASSFSGSLGSPLHF. CDR3 DNA sequence: TGTGCCAGCAGCTTTTCAGGAAGTCTTGGTTCACCCCTCCACTTT.

This rearrangement joins TRBV4-1 to TRBJ1-5, with D unresolved. This CDR3 has 15 amino acids. The germline CDR1 and CDR2 sequences are MGHRA and YSYEKL. V was shortened by 4 bases and J by 1 base, with 11 bases between the two germline ends. This CDR3 reads CASSPVPGSNQPQHF. CDR3 DNA sequence: TGCGCCAGCAGCCCCGTGCCGGGGAGCAATCAGCCCCAGCATTTT.

The chain carries TRBV5-4 and TRBJ2-2; a possible D gene is TRBD2 (6 bases). The CDR3 sequence is 16 residues long. CDR1 is SGHNT, CDR2 YYREEE, per germline (reference sequence). V lost 0 bases to trimming and J lost 1 base, with 10 bases between them. The DNA for the CDR3 is TGTGCCAGCAGCTTGGTTGGACTAATGAACACCGGGGAGCTGTTTTTT. Its protein product is CASSLVGLMNTGELFF.